These 11 T cell receptor beta chains originate from one sample sequenced in a study of T cells in Graves' hyperthyroidism and ophthalmopathy. RNA transcripts were the template for amplifying TCR beta CDR3 regions. The primer set for the first-round RT-PCR of the TCR CDR3 was HTBI. MiXCR, run by TCRdb on the multiplex PCR reads, gives a single entry per CDR3 protein. The sample yields roughly 740,000 distinct CDR3 sequences, about a sixth seen once. Source material: blood. All receptors derive from a man aged 18-30 years with Graves' hyperthyroidism.

The chain combines TRBV20-1 with TRBJ2-1; 12 bases fit TRBD2. V lost 3 bases, J lost 8 bases, and 8 bases stayed unmatched. Per germline, CDR1 DFQATT and CDR2 SNEGSKA (reference sequence). The CDR3 totals 15 residues. The CDR3 spells CSASKILAGGYEQFF. The DNA for the CDR3 is TGCAGTGCTAGTAAGATCCTAGCGGGAGGGTATGAGCAGTTCTTC.

This clonotype was seen a few times. The chain employs TRBV9 and TRBJ2-5; D is ambiguous. This CDR3 is 13 amino acids long. The germline V and J ends were trimmed by 3 bases and 4 bases, with 10 bases remaining between them. CDR1 and CDR2 (germline): SGDLS, YYNGEE. CDR3 DNA: TGTGCCAGCAGCGCCGGACGGATAGAGACCCAGTACTTC. As protein: CASSAGRIETQYF.

This clonotype has only a few counts. V is TRBV7-3 and J is TRBJ2-1, with 14 bases that match TRBD2. The CDR3 is 16 residues long. V was pared by 5 bases and J by 3 bases, with 3 bases of the junction left unmatched. CDR1 is SGHTA, CDR2 FQGTGA, per germline. The CDR3 spells CASSRTSGRFYNEQFF. As DNA, the CDR3 is TGTGCCAGCAGCCGGACTAGCGGGAGGTTCTACAATGAGCAGTTCTTC.

This clonotype occurred many times. The chain is built from TRBV20-1 and TRBJ2-3, with a tentative D call TRBD1 (5 bases). Germline CDR1 DFQATT, CDR2 SNEGSKA (reference sequence). With 5 bases removed from V and 3 bases from J, the gap between germline ends came to 9 bases. This CDR3 has 12 amino acids. DNA of the CDR3: TGCAGTGCTGGAAGGGGAACAGATACGCAGTATTTT. Protein product: CSAGRGTDTQYF.

This clonotype was counted a few times. The CDR3: CASSDSERDTQYF. The CDR3, as DNA: TGTGCCAGCAGTGACTCGGAGAGGGATACGCAGTATTTT. The rearrangement uses TRBV6-4 and TRBJ2-3; no clear D. The V and J ends lost 0 bases and 6 bases respectively, with 7 bases between them. The length of the CDR3 is 13 residues. The germline gives CDR1 MRHNA, CDR2 SNTAGT.

This clonotype has at least ten counts. The rearrangement uses TRBV12-3 or TRBV12-4 and TRBJ1-1, with a weak D call TRBD1 (6 bases). Trimming cost V 3 bases and J 4 bases, with 12 bases left between them. CDR3 length: 14 residues. CDR3 protein: CASSFYRVPTEAFF. As DNA, the CDR3 is TGTGCCAGCAGTTTCTACAGGGTGCCCACTGAAGCTTTCTTT.

Ten or more counts support this clonotype. V and J are TRBV28 and TRBJ2-4; 7 positions agree with TRBD2. Germline assignment: CDR1 MDHEN and CDR2 SYDVKM. The ends lost 3 bases at V and 0 bases at J; junction bases unmatched: 8. The CDR3 is 17 amino acids. CDR3 protein: CASSFGSGGEAKNIQYF. In DNA form, the CDR3 reads TGTGCCAGCAGTTTTGGGAGTGGGGGGGAAGCCAAAAACATTCAGTACTTC. Drawing the rest from reference TRBV28 and TRBJ2-4, the complete variable domain is DVKVTQSSRYLVKRTGEKVFLECVQDMDHENMFWYRQDPGLGLRLIYFSYDVKMKEKGDIPEGYSVSREKKERFSLILESASTNQTSMYLCASSFGSGGEAKNIQYFGAGTRLSVL.

This clonotype was detected many times. The V and J genes are TRBV6-2 or TRBV6-3 and TRBJ2-7; D is ambiguous. The CDR3 covers 13 residues. Germline V gene data show CDR1 as MNHEY and CDR2 as SVGEGT. Deletions cut 7 bases from V and 1 base from J, with 11 bases between. The CDR3 loop reads CASTTTGSYEQYF. The CDR3 DNA reads as TGTGCCAGCACCACGACCGGTTCCTACGAGCAGTACTTC.

The chain uses TRBV4-1 and TRBJ2-3; TRBD2 matches 12 bases. Germline V gives CDR1 MGHRA, CDR2 YSYEKL. CDR3 length: 16 residues. J gave up 2 bases and V 2 bases, and 2 bases lay outside the gene matches. The CDR3 loop reads CASSQTSGRNTDTQYF. The CDR3 DNA is TGCGCCAGCAGCCAAACTAGCGGGAGGAACACAGATACGCAGTATTTT.

This clonotype was detected many times. The rearrangement uses TRBV18 and TRBJ2-1; 14 nucleotides line up with TRBD2. With 3 bases clipped from V and 8 bases from J, the junction kept 3 bases outside the gene matches. The CDR3 spans 15 residues. In germline, CDR1 is KGHSH, CDR2 LQKENI. CDR3 coding DNA: TGTGCCAGCTCACCTGGGACTAGCGGGAGCTATGAGCAGTTCTTC. It is translated as CASSPGTSGSYEQFF.

This clonotype was counted at least ten times. The chain couples TRBV7-8 to TRBJ2-5; the D is unclear. V lost 5 bases and J lost 7, with 11 bases in between. This CDR3 comprises 12 residues. Germline V lookup: CDR1 SGHVS, CDR2 FQNEAQ. The CDR3 spells CASSPRWGTQYF. Written as DNA, the CDR3 is TGTGCCAGCAGCCCCCGCTGGGGGACCCAGTACTTC.